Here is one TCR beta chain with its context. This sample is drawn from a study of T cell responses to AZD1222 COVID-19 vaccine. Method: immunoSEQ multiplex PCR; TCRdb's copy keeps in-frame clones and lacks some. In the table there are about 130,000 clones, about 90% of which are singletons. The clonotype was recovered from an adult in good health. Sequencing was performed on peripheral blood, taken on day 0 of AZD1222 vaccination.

CDR3 sequence: CASSLGTGGNTEAFF. CDR3 sequence (DNA): TGCGCCAGCAGCTTGGGGACAGGGGGCAACACTGAAGCTTTCTTT. The chain recombines TRBV5-1 with TRBJ1-1; 11 nucleotides line up with TRBD1. The J segment lost 2 bases and the V segment lost 0 bases, leaving 0 bases of the junction unmatched. This CDR3 is 15 amino acids long. CDR1 is SGHRS, CDR2 YFSETQ, per germline.